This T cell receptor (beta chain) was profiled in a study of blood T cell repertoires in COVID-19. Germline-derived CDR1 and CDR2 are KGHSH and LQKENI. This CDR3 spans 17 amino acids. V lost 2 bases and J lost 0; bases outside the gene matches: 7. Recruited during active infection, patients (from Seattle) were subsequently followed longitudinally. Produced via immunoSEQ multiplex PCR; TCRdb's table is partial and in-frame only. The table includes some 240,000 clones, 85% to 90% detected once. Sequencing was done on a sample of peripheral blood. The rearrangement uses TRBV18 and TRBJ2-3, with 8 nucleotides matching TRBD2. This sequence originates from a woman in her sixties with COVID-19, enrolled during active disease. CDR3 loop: CASSPSSGGGSTDTQYF. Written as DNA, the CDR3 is TGTGCCAGCTCACCATCATCGGGGGGGGGAAGCACAGATACGCAGTATTTT.